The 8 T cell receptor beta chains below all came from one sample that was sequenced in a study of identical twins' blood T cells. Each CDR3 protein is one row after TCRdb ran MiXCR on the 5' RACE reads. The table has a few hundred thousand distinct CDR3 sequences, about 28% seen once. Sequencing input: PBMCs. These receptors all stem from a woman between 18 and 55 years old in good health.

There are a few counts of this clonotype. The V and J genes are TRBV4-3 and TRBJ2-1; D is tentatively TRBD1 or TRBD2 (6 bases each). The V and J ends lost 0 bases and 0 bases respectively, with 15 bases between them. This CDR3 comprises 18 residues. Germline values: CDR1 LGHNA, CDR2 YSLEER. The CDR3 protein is CASSQERIGGSSYNEQFF. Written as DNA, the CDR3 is TGCGCCAGCAGCCAAGAGAGGATAGGGGGGAGCTCCTACAATGAGCAGTTCTTC.

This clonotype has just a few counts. CDR3 DNA sequence: TGTGCCAGCAGCTTACTAGCGAGCATCAACGAGCAGTACTTC. Amino acid sequence: CASSLLASINEQYF. The chain is built from TRBV7-2 and TRBJ2-7; tentative D call: TRBD2 (6 bases). The CDR3 is 14 residues long. V was clipped by 2 bases and J by 5 bases, with 13 bases between them. CDR1 SGHTA and CDR2 FQGNSA come from the germline V gene.

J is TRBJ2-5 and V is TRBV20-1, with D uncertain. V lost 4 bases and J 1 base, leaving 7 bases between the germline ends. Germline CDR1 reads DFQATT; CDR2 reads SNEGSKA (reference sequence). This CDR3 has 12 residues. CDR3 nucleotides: TGCAGTGCTACGCCGTTCCAAGAGACCCAGTACTTC. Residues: CSATPFQETQYF.

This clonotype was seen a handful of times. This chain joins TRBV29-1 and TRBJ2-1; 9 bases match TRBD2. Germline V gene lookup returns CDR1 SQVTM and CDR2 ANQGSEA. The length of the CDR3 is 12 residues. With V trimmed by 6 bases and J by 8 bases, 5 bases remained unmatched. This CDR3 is CSVGLAGDEQFF. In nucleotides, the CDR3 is TGCAGCGTGGGACTAGCTGGGGATGAGCAGTTCTTC.

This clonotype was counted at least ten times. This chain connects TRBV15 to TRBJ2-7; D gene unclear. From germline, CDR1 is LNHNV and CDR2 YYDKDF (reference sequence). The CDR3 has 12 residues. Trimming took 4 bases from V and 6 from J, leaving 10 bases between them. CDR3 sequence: CATSIDFREQYF. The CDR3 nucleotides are TGTGCCACCAGCATAGATTTTCGCGAGCAGTACTTC.

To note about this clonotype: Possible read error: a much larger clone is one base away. The CDR3 DNA reads TGCAGCGTTAAAACAGGGGGTACCGGGGGGCTGTTTTTT. As protein: CSVKTGGTGGLFF. V gene TRBV29-1 combines with J gene TRBJ2-2; TRBD1 aligns across 8 bases. Germline CDR1 and CDR2: SQVTM and ANQGSEA. The CDR3 contains 13 residues.

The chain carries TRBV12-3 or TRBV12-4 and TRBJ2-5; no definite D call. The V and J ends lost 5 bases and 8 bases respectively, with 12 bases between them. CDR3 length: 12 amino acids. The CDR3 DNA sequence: TGTGCCAGCAGTCCCTCACACGTCACCCAGTACTTC. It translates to CASSPSHVTQYF.

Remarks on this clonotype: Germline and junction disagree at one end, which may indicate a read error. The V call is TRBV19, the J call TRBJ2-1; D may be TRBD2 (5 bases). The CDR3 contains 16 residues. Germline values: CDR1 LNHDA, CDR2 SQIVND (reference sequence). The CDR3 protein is CASSIRTVTGYNGQFF. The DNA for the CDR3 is TGTGCCAGTAGTATTCGGACCGTTACGGGGTACAATGGGCAGTTCTTC. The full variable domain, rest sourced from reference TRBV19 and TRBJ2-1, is DGGITQSPKYLFRKEGQNVTLSCEQNLNHDAMYWYRQDPGQGLRLIYYSQIVNDFQKGDIAEGYSVSREKKESFPLTVTSAQKNPTAFYLCASSIRTVTGYNGQFFGPGTRLTVL.